Each of the 28 T cell receptor beta chains below was sequenced from the same sample in a study of cytomegalovirus exposure and HLA in healthy donors. This PCR relied on a set of 60 Vbeta primers and 13 Jbeta primers. The method was immunoSEQ multiplex PCR; TCRdb's version includes in-frame clones alone and lacks a portion of them. The sample holds approximately 180,000 clones; 70% to 80% are singletons and the top ten take approximately 1.4%. The source material was PBMCs. The source of these receptors is a woman between 50 and 59 years old in good health and CMV-seronegative.

This sequence joins TRBV2 and TRBJ2-3; D unclear. This CDR3 is built from 14 residues. Trimming left V 0 bases short and J 2 bases short, with 6 bases between. Looked up from germline, CDR1 is SNHLY and CDR2 is FYNNEI. CDR3 sequence reads: CASSEARHTDTQYF. The CDR3, as DNA: TGTGCCAGCAGTGAAGCGCGTCACACAGATACGCAGTATTTT.

This clone has a single count. The chain joins TRBV12-5 to TRBJ1-1; tentatively, D is TRBD1 (5 bases). This CDR3 has 13 amino acids. CDR1 is LGHNT and CDR2 is FRNRAP in the germline V gene. With 6 bases removed from V and 2 bases from J, the gap between germline ends came to 10 bases. In DNA form, the CDR3 reads TGTGCTAGTGGGGGGGGTTTAAACACTGAAGCTTTCTTT. It encodes CASGGGLNTEAFF.

This chain links TRBV19 with TRBJ2-7, with 9 bases that match TRBD1. Trimming at V came to 3 bases and at J to 2 bases, leaving 2 bases not matched to a gene. The germline gives CDR1 LNHDA, CDR2 SQIVND (reference sequence). The CDR3 loop spans 14 amino acids. The CDR3 loop reads CASSINRGPYEQYF. The CDR3 nucleotides read TGTGCCAGTAGTATCAACAGGGGGCCCTACGAGCAGTACTTC.

The chain combines TRBV18 with TRBJ1-5; 9 bases fit TRBD1. Unmatched junction bases numbered 9, after V lost 3 bases and J lost 6 bases. The germline gives CDR1 KGHSH, CDR2 LQKENI. The CDR3 covers 16 residues. The CDR3 reads CASSPPGQGNSQPQHF. The CDR3 region has the DNA TGTGCCAGCTCACCGCCGGGACAGGGTAATAGTCAGCCCCAGCATTTT.

This rearrangement joins TRBV2 to TRBJ2-5; D not certain. CDR1 and CDR2 (germline): SNHLY, FYNNEI. The V gene lost 1 base and the J gene lost 7 bases, with 7 bases spanning the gap. The length of the CDR3 is 12 residues. CDR3 amino acids: CASSEDSGTQYF. Here the CDR3 DNA reads TGTGCCAGCAGTGAAGATTCGGGGACCCAGTACTTC.

This rearrangement joins TRBV7-2 to TRBJ2-2; D remains unclear. The CDR3 has 14 residues. V lost 2 bases and J lost 9, with 13 bases in between. Germline CDR1 reads SGHTA; CDR2 reads FQGNSA. The CDR3 reads CASSLSNVGRELFF. DNA for the CDR3: TGTGCCAGCAGCTTATCAAATGTGGGCCGGGAGCTGTTTTTT.

The rearrangement uses TRBV6-5 and TRBJ1-5; no definite D call. The germline V and J ends were trimmed by 6 bases and 2 bases, with 14 bases remaining between them. The CDR3 extends over 15 amino acids. The germline CDR1 and CDR2 sequences are MNHEY and SVGAGI. The CDR3 DNA is TGTGCCAGCAGCCGTGAGGGATATGGCAATCAGCCCCAGCATTTT. It encodes CASSREGYGNQPQHF.

This clone was seen once. Its ends do not fully match the called genes, so a read error is possible. V usage is TRBV5-1 and J usage is TRBJ1-3; D is perhaps TRBD1 (6 bases). Germline-derived CDR1 and CDR2 are SGHRS and YFSETQ. The CDR3 is 17 residues long. CDR3 sequence: CASSLVSRAGTGNTIYF. The CDR3 bases are TGCGCCAGCAGTTTGGTCTCGCGGGCAGGGACAGGAAACACCATATATTTT. The complete variable domain, with remaining parts taken from reference TRBV5-1 and TRBJ1-3, reads KAGVTQTPRYLIKTRGQQVTLSCSPISGHRSVSWYQQTPGQGLQFLFEYFSETQRNKGNFPGRFSGRQFSNSRSEMNVSTLELGDSALYLCASSLVSRAGTGNTIYFGEGSWLTVV.

The chain has TRBV4-2 and TRBJ2-1; D might be TRBD2 (6 bases). This CDR3 has 15 residues. V was shortened by 0 bases and J by 0 bases, with 6 bases between the two germline ends. Germline assignment: CDR1 LGHNA and CDR2 YNFKEQ. The CDR3 loop reads CASSQEGGSYNEQFF. The CDR3 DNA reads TGTGCCAGCAGCCAAGAGGGGGGCTCCTACAATGAGCAGTTCTTC.

CDR3 coding DNA: TGTGCCAGCAGTCAATCCTACGAGCAGTACTTC. It is translated as CASSQSYEQYF. The chain joins TRBV6-6 to TRBJ2-7; D is undetermined. V lost 5 bases and J 1 base, leaving 3 bases between the germline ends. The V gene's germline CDR1 is MNHNY and CDR2 SVGAGI (reference sequence). The CDR3 totals 11 residues.

This clone was detected only a few times. CDR3 sequence reads: CASSLVGGETQYF. CDR3 DNA: TGTGCCAGCAGCTTGGTGGGCGGGGAGACCCAGTACTTC. V gene TRBV5-4 combines with J gene TRBJ2-5; possibly TRBD2 for D (5 bases). This CDR3 is 13 amino acids long. With 0 bases removed from V and 5 bases from J, the gap between germline ends came to 8 bases. Germline lookup yields CDR1 SGHNT and CDR2 YYREEE (reference sequence).

In its sample, this clone was seen a few times. V gene TRBV5-6 combines with J gene TRBJ2-1; no clear D gene. The CDR3 extends over 15 amino acids. Germline CDR1 and CDR2: SGHDT and YYEEEE. V was pared by 0 bases and J by 3 bases, with 10 bases between. In nucleotides, the CDR3 is TGTGCCAGCAGCTTGGAACTACCCCTCTACAATGAGCAGTTCTTC. As protein: CASSLELPLYNEQFF.

V gene TRBV28 combines with J gene TRBJ1-3; 7 bases match TRBD1. CDR3 length: 16 amino acids. The V gene's germline CDR1 is MDHEN and CDR2 SYDVKM. Losses at the gene ends were 2 bases for V and 0 bases for J; bases not matched to a gene: 4. The CDR3 nucleotides are TGTGCCAGCAGTTTACTACAGGGGAGCTCTGGAAACACCATATATTTT. Its protein product is CASSLLQGSSGNTIYF.

This rearrangement joins TRBV28 to TRBJ2-5, with a tentative D call TRBD1 (6 bases). V lost 6 bases to trimming and J lost 5 bases, with 13 bases between them. Germline V CDR1 and CDR2: MDHEN, SYDVKM. The CDR3 consists of 13 residues. The CDR3 DNA follows: TGTGCCAGCAGCCTACAGGGATTGGAGACCCAGTACTTC. It specifies CASSLQGLETQYF.

The chain recombines TRBV4-2 with TRBJ2-7; D might be TRBD1 (6 bases). Trimming pared 3 bases from V and 2 bases from J, leaving 14 bases between. Germline V lookup: CDR1 LGHNA, CDR2 YNFKEQ. This CDR3 is 15 amino acids long. The CDR3 sequence is CASSQDRQVTYEQYF. The CDR3 coding sequence is TGTGCCAGCAGCCAGGACAGACAGGTAACCTACGAGCAGTACTTC.

CDR3 nucleotide sequence: TGCAGCGTTGACGGACTAGCGGGGCCTAAGGTAGATACGCAGTATTTT. Amino acid sequence: CSVDGLAGPKVDTQYF. This chain connects TRBV29-1 to TRBJ2-3; 12 bases map to TRBD2. The CDR3 consists of 16 residues. V gave up 3 bases and J gave up 5 bases; unmatched junction bases: 9. Germline assignment: CDR1 SQVTM and CDR2 ANQGSEA.

The chain is built from TRBV5-1 and TRBJ2-3; the D gene is possibly TRBD2 (6 bases). Trimming took 0 bases from V and 4 from J, leaving 15 bases between them. Per the germline V gene, CDR1 is SGHRS and CDR2 is YFSETQ. This CDR3 comprises 16 residues. The CDR3 spells CASSLGGTQPSDTQYF. The CDR3 nucleotides read TGCGCCAGCAGCTTGGGCGGGACTCAGCCCTCAGATACGCAGTATTTT.

The chain joins TRBV27 to TRBJ2-7; D call uncertain. The CDR3 is made up of 12 amino acids. The V end was cut by 3 bases, the J end by 6 bases, with 9 bases between. Germline V CDR1 and CDR2: MNHEY, SMNVEV (reference sequence). CDR3 region: CASSFSIGEQYF. For the CDR3, the DNA is TGTGCCAGCAGTTTCTCAATCGGCGAGCAGTACTTC.

The CDR3 DNA sequence: TGTGCCTGGAGTTGGCAGGGCAGGACCACTGAAGCTTTCTTT. It is translated as CAWSWQGRTTEAFF. The rearrangement joins TRBV30 to TRBJ1-1; D possibly corresponds to TRBD1 (5 bases). The CDR3 has 14 residues. Germline V lookup: CDR1 GTSNPN, CDR2 SVGIG (reference sequence). Trimming cost V 2 bases and J 4 bases, with 14 bases left between them.

The chain employs TRBV27 and TRBJ1-1; 8 bases align to TRBD1. CDR1 is MNHEY, CDR2 SMNVEV, per germline (reference sequence). Trimming removed 7 bases from V and 8 bases from J; junction bases left unmatched: 3. This CDR3 has 11 amino acids. CDR3 in DNA: TGTGCCAGCACCCAGGGGGCCGAAGCTTTCTTT. This translates into CASTQGAEAFF.

The chain employs TRBV5-1 and TRBJ2-5; 7 bases map to TRBD1. V lost 4 bases and J lost 2; bases outside the gene matches: 11. Germline CDR1 is SGHRS and CDR2 is YFSETQ. The CDR3 extends over 16 amino acids. The CDR3 DNA is TGCGCCAGCAGCCGACAGACAGGGAAGGGGCAAGAGACCCAGTACTTC. As protein: CASSRQTGKGQETQYF.

V gene TRBV14 combines with J gene TRBJ2-1; D perhaps matches TRBD2 (6 bases). Germline V gives CDR1 SGHDN, CDR2 FVKESK. The CDR3 is made up of 13 amino acids. Trimming removed 3 bases at V and 9 bases at J, with 12 bases between. CDR3 bases: TGTGCCAGCAGCCAGCGGCGGGGCGGTGAGCAGTTCTTC. Protein: CASSQRRGGEQFF.

The chain employs TRBV28 and TRBJ2-7; TRBD2 matches 7 bases. Germline V gives CDR1 MDHEN, CDR2 SYDVKM. Losses at the gene ends were 2 bases for V and 1 base for J; bases not matched to a gene: 2. The CDR3 length is 14 residues. The CDR3 sequence: CASSLLAVSYEQYF. The DNA for the CDR3 is TGTGCCAGCAGTTTACTAGCGGTTTCCTACGAGCAGTACTTC.

The gene calls are TRBV6-6 and TRBJ1-1, with a weak D call TRBD1 (6 bases). The V and J ends lost 4 bases and 0 bases respectively, with 12 bases between them. In germline, CDR1 is MNHNY, CDR2 SVGAGI (reference sequence). The CDR3 spans 15 residues. CDR3 region: CASSFRGGVNTEAFF. The CDR3 DNA follows: TGTGCCAGCAGTTTCAGGGGTGGGGTGAACACTGAAGCTTTCTTT.

The chain recombines TRBV14 with TRBJ1-1; TRBD1 aligns across 7 bases. The CDR3 contains 16 residues. The germline V gene has CDR1 SGHDN and CDR2 FVKESK. Unmatched junction bases numbered 9, after V lost 4 bases and J lost 1 base. The CDR3 sequence: CASSPSPGTANTEAFF. The CDR3 region has the DNA TGTGCCAGCAGCCCAAGTCCCGGGACAGCGAACACTGAAGCTTTCTTT.

The chain uses TRBV7-8 and TRBJ2-7; D is perhaps TRBD2 (5 bases). The germline CDR1 and CDR2 sequences are SGHVS and FQNEAQ. CDR3 length: 13 amino acids. Trimming cost V 5 bases and J 4 bases, with 12 bases left between them. The CDR3 DNA reads TGTGCCAGCAGCCCCTTCGGGGTATACGAGCAGTACTTC. Amino acid sequence: CASSPFGVYEQYF.

V gene TRBV6-6 combines with J gene TRBJ1-1, with D uncertain. Trimming took 5 bases from V and 5 from J, leaving 12 bases between them. Germline assignment: CDR1 MNHNY and CDR2 SVGAGI (reference sequence). This CDR3 has 13 residues. CDR3 sequence reads: CASSIGGRTEAFF. For the CDR3, the DNA is TGTGCCAGCAGTATAGGAGGGAGAACTGAAGCTTTCTTT.

This chain uses TRBV9 with TRBJ2-1; D call uncertain. Trimming left V 4 bases short and J 4 bases short, with 15 bases between. From germline, CDR1 is SGDLS and CDR2 YYNGEE. The CDR3 covers 15 residues. The CDR3 nucleotides read TGTGCCAGCAGCTCTTCTTGGGCTACATACAATGAGCAGTTCTTC. Its protein product is CASSSSWATYNEQFF.